The 25 T cell receptor beta chains reported below all come from one sample, sequenced in a study of T cells in localized non-small cell lung cancer. Method: immunoSEQ multiplex PCR; TCRdb's copy keeps in-frame clones and lacks some. The table lists 50,000 to 55,000 clones, approximately 86% of them singletons, with about a sixth in the top ten. The sample was PBMCs, taken before any cancer treatment. All receptors come from a female donor with stage II lung adenocarcinoma.

This clone has just one count. V usage is TRBV13 and J usage is TRBJ2-5, with D possibly being TRBD1 or TRBD2 (5 bases each). The V end was cut by 3 bases, the J end by 4 bases, with 12 bases between. Germline CDR1 PRHDT, CDR2 FYEKMQ (reference sequence). This CDR3 is 14 amino acids long. The CDR3 here is CASSLRGVGETQYF. The CDR3, as DNA: TGTGCCAGCAGCTTGAGAGGGGTAGGAGAGACCCAGTACTTC.

This sequence joins TRBV6-1 and TRBJ2-7, with D possibly matching TRBD1 (6 bases). The CDR3 contains 13 residues. V lost 2 bases and J lost 2, with 7 bases in between. CDR1 and CDR2 from the germline V gene are MNHNS and SASEGT. The CDR3 sequence is CASSEWGPYEQYF. The CDR3 DNA sequence: TGTGCCAGCAGTGAATGGGGGCCCTACGAGCAGTACTTC.

The chain couples TRBV19 to TRBJ2-1; a possible D gene is TRBD2 (5 bases). Germline CDR1 is LNHDA and CDR2 is SQIVND (reference sequence). V was cut by 1 base and J by 6 bases, with 16 bases left in between. CDR3 length: 16 amino acids. CDR3 sequence: CASSIVGEEAGNEQFF. Here the CDR3 DNA reads TGTGCCAGTAGTATAGTAGGCGAGGAGGCGGGCAATGAGCAGTTCTTC.

The chain couples TRBV5-1 to TRBJ1-1; D is uncertain. V lost 0 bases, J lost 1 base, and 7 bases lay in between. This CDR3 is built from 14 residues. Germline CDR1 and CDR2: SGHRS and YFSETQ. The CDR3 here is CASSLVEANTEAFF. CDR3 sequence (DNA): TGCGCCAGCAGCTTGGTGGAAGCGAACACTGAAGCTTTCTTT. Filled out from reference TRBV5-1 and TRBJ1-1, the complete variable domain reads KAGVTQTPRYLIKTRGQQVTLSCSPISGHRSVSWYQQTPGQGLQFLFEYFSETQRNKGNFPGRFSGRQFSNSRSEMNVSTLELGDSALYLCASSLVEANTEAFFGQGTRLTVV.

This clone was seen a handful of times. Other DNA sequences within the sample encode an identical CDR3. V gene TRBV19 combines with J gene TRBJ2-7, with TRBD2 matching 11 bases. Looked up from germline, CDR1 is LNHDA and CDR2 is SQIVND (reference sequence). The J segment lost 3 bases and the V segment lost 3 bases, leaving 4 bases of the junction unmatched. CDR3 size: 15 residues. The CDR3 protein is CASSIASGGLYEQYF. The CDR3 coding sequence is TGTGCCAGTAGTATCGCTAGCGGGGGGCTCTACGAGCAGTACTTC.

This clone was found a few times. The genes are TRBV10-1 and TRBJ1-3; tentatively, D is TRBD1 (5 bases). Germline lookup yields CDR1 WNHNN and CDR2 SYGVQD (reference sequence). This CDR3 contains 13 residues. V lost 7 bases to trimming and J lost 3 bases, with 10 bases between them. The CDR3 nucleotides read TGCGCCAGCACGGGGGGAGTTGGAAACACCATATATTTT. It is translated as CASTGGVGNTIYF.

The chain carries TRBV9 and TRBJ1-1; D not certain. Germline V gene sequence: CDR1 SGDLS, CDR2 YYNGEE. The CDR3 has 13 residues. Trimming removed 2 bases from V and 1 base from J, with 6 bases in between. Here the CDR3 reads CASSVWENTEAFF. The DNA of the CDR3 is TGTGCCAGCAGCGTTTGGGAGAACACTGAAGCTTTCTTT.

The V call is TRBV7-6, the J call TRBJ2-3, with 7 bases that match TRBD2. CDR3 length: 20 amino acids. CDR1 SGHVS and CDR2 FNYEAQ come from the germline V gene. Unmatched junction bases numbered 22, after V lost 5 bases and J lost 2 bases. CDR3 in amino acids: CASSPPGTTHTLKHTDTQYF. The CDR3 coding sequence is TGTGCCAGCAGCCCCCCGGGGACTACCCACACGCTGAAACACACAGATACGCAGTATTTT.

The chain links TRBV6-5 to TRBJ1-6; 8 bases align to TRBD1. Germline CDR1 and CDR2: MNHEY and SVGAGI. There are 15 residues in the CDR3. V shed 2 bases and J 6 bases; nucleotides not matched to a gene: 3. For the CDR3, the DNA is TGTGCCAGCAGTTACAAAGGACAGGGTAATTCACCCCTCCACTTT. Translated: CASSYKGQGNSPLHF.

The gene calls are TRBV21-1 and TRBJ2-5; TRBD2 is the table's D call and was not checked against the DNA. TRBV21-1 corresponds to a pseudogene. The CDR3 is 21 amino acids. The CDR3 region has the DNA TGTGCCAGCACAGAAATCGGCGGCCCCGCTAGCGGGGGCGCCAACCAAGAGACCCAGTACTTC. Translation: CASTEIGGPASGGANQETQYF.

The CDR3 bases are TGTGCCAGCAGTCAGGGAGGTGGCTACACCTTC. Translating gives CASSQGGGYTF. The chain carries TRBV6-5 and TRBJ1-2; D is perhaps TRBD1 (5 bases). There are 11 residues in the CDR3. Per the germline V gene, CDR1 is MNHEY and CDR2 is SVGAGI. Between the trimmed V and J ends, which lost 5 bases and 7 bases, there was a span of 8 bases.

The chain combines TRBV7-8 with TRBJ2-3, with 7 bases fitting TRBD1. The V segment lost 5 bases and the J segment 3 bases; nucleotides outside the gene matches: 8. CDR1 is SGHVS, CDR2 FQNEAQ, per germline. This CDR3 comprises 15 residues. The chain's CDR3 is CASSASQGETDTQYF. CDR3 bases: TGTGCCAGCAGCGCTAGCCAGGGGGAAACAGATACGCAGTATTTT.

The chain recombines TRBV18 with TRBJ1-4; D remains unclear. The germline CDR1 and CDR2 sequences are KGHSH and LQKENI. V was pared by 8 bases and J by 0 bases, with 13 bases between. The CDR3 consists of 15 residues. CDR3 amino acids: CASRRQYATNEKLFF. CDR3 nucleotide sequence: TGTGCCAGCCGCCGACAATATGCAACTAATGAAAAACTGTTTTTT.

This chain links TRBV25-1 with TRBJ1-1; possible D gene TRBD1, 5 bases. CDR1 is MGHDK and CDR2 is SYGVNS in the germline V gene. Trimming pared 3 bases from V and 6 bases from J, leaving 17 bases between. This CDR3 has 15 amino acids. The CDR3 DNA is TGTGCCAGCAGTGACGGGGCGGTGGTAATCCCTGAAGCTTTCTTT. This codes for CASSDGAVVIPEAFF.

The gene calls are TRBV6-6 and TRBJ2-7; 7 bases agree with TRBD1. Germline lookup yields CDR1 MNHNY and CDR2 SVGAGI (reference sequence). Unmatched junction bases numbered 6, after V lost 4 bases and J lost 0 bases. This CDR3 region has 15 residues. This CDR3 reads CASSSPGQTSYEQYF. The CDR3 region has the DNA TGTGCCAGCAGTTCTCCGGGACAGACCTCCTACGAGCAGTACTTC.

This chain uses TRBV5-6 with TRBJ2-5; D is unclear. The CDR3 sequence is 13 residues long. Germline-derived CDR1 and CDR2 are SGHDT and YYEEEE. The V end was cut by 2 bases, the J end by 2 bases, with 7 bases between. Here the CDR3 reads CASSFGSQETQYF. Written as DNA, the CDR3 is TGTGCCAGCAGCTTTGGATCACAAGAGACCCAGTACTTC.

V usage is TRBV19 and J usage is TRBJ1-1; 10 positions match TRBD1. The CDR3 is 14 amino acids. Unmatched junction bases numbered 2, after V lost 6 bases and J lost 1 base. Germline values: CDR1 LNHDA, CDR2 SQIVND (reference sequence). The CDR3: CASSRTGGNTEAFF. The CDR3 DNA sequence: TGTGCCAGTAGCCGGACAGGGGGGAACACTGAAGCTTTCTTT. The whole variable domain, remainder taken from reference TRBV19 and TRBJ1-1, is DGGITQSPKYLFRKEGQNVTLSCEQNLNHDAMYWYRQDPGQGLRLIYYSQIVNDFQKGDIAEGYSVSREKKESFPLTVTSAQKNPTAFYLCASSRTGGNTEAFFGQGTRLTVV.

The CDR3 spells CASSQERGGVWEQYF. CDR3 nucleotide sequence: TGTGCCAGCAGCCAAGAGCGGGGGGGAGTCTGGGAGCAGTACTTC. This chain joins TRBV4-2 and TRBJ2-7; 9 positions agree with TRBD2. Trimming removed 0 bases from V and 7 bases from J; junction bases left unmatched: 7. Germline CDR1 and CDR2: LGHNA and YNFKEQ. This CDR3 has 15 amino acids.

The table lists this clone with a few counts. The chain is built from TRBV5-4 and TRBJ1-1; maybe TRBD1 (5 bases). This CDR3 is built from 13 residues. V lost 3 bases and J lost 0, with 6 bases in between. Germline assignment: CDR1 SGHNT and CDR2 YYREEE (reference sequence). This CDR3 reads CASSSQVNTEAFF. The CDR3 DNA reads as TGTGCCAGCAGCTCACAGGTGAACACTGAAGCTTTCTTT. The whole variable domain, filled in from reference TRBV5-4 and TRBJ1-1, reads ETGVTQSPTHLIKTRGQQVTLRCSSQSGHNTVSWYQQALGQGPQFIFQYYREEENGRGNFPPRFSGLQFPNYSSELNVNALELDDSALYLCASSSQVNTEAFFGQGTRLTVV.

The chain carries TRBV10-3 and TRBJ2-2; D is possibly TRBD2 (5 bases). The CDR3 is 14 amino acids. V gave up 4 bases and J gave up 2 bases, with 8 bases separating them. Germline CDR1 ENHRY, CDR2 SYGVKD. The CDR3 DNA is TGTGCCATCAGTGGAACTAGTAACACCGGGGAGCTGTTTTTT. Translation: CAISGTSNTGELFF.

This clone was observed a single time. V usage is TRBV20-1 and J usage is TRBJ2-1, with unresolved D. The CDR3 length is 11 residues. Germline CDR1 and CDR2: DFQATT and SNEGSKA (reference sequence). V was trimmed by 2 bases and J by 9 bases, leaving 8 bases between them. In DNA, the CDR3 is TGCAGTGCTAGAAGGGTAACTGAGCAGTTCTTC. The encoded protein is CSARRVTEQFF.

Points on this clone: The same CDR3 also results from other DNA sequences found in this sample. The rearrangement links TRBV7-6 to TRBJ2-7; 8 positions agree with TRBD2. CDR3 length equals 15 residues. Germline loops: CDR1 SGHVS, CDR2 FNYEAQ. V dropped 5 bases and J dropped 2; count of bases not matched to a gene: 8. CDR3 sequence: CASSPSGGPTYEQYF. The CDR3 DNA reads TGTGCCAGCAGCCCAAGCGGGGGACCGACCTACGAGCAGTACTTC.

The gene calls are TRBV6-1 and TRBJ1-1; D gene uncertain. CDR3 length: 15 amino acids. Trimming took off 5 bases at V and 1 base at J, with 14 bases between the two ends. Per germline, CDR1 MNHNS and CDR2 SASEGT. The CDR3 protein is CASSPSRGGNTEAFF. The DNA of the CDR3 is TGTGCCAGCAGTCCGTCCCGTGGTGGGAACACTGAAGCTTTCTTT.

J is TRBJ1-1 and V is TRBV18; 9 positions match TRBD1. V lost 4 bases and J lost 4; bases outside the gene matches: 10. The CDR3 is 16 residues long. Germline lookup yields CDR1 KGHSH and CDR2 LQKENI. CDR3: CASSQILTGGFTEAFF. CDR3 nucleotide sequence: TGTGCCAGCTCACAAATACTAACAGGGGGCTTCACTGAAGCTTTCTTT.

The chain combines TRBV2 with TRBJ2-3, with D perhaps matching TRBD1 or TRBD2 (5 bases each). This CDR3 is 15 amino acids long. The V end was cut by 5 bases, the J end by 4 bases, with 16 bases between. Per germline, CDR1 SNHLY and CDR2 FYNNEI. CDR3 DNA sequence: TGTGCCAGCAGTCCAGACCCCGGGACCCCAGATACGCAGTATTTT. It codes for CASSPDPGTPDTQYF. The variable domain in full, with the rest retrieved from reference TRBV2 and TRBJ2-3, is EPEVTQTPSHQVTQMGQEVILRCVPISNHLYFYWYRQILGQKVEFLVSFYNNEISEKSEIFDDQFSVERPDGSNFTLKIRSTKLEDSAMYFCASSPDPGTPDTQYFGPGTRLTVL.